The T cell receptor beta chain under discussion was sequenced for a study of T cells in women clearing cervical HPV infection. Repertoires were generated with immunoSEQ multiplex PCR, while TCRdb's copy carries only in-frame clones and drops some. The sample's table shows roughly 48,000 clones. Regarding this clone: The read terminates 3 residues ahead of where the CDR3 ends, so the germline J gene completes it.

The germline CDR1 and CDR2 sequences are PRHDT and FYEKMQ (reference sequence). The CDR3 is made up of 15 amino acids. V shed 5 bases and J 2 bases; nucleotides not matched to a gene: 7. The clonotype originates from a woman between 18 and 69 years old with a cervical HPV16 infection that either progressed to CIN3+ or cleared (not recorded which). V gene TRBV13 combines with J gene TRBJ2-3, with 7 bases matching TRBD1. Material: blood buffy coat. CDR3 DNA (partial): TGTGCCAGCAGCCGTAGACAGGGTCCCACAGATACG. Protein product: CASSRRQGPTDT. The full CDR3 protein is CASSRRQGPTDTQYF.